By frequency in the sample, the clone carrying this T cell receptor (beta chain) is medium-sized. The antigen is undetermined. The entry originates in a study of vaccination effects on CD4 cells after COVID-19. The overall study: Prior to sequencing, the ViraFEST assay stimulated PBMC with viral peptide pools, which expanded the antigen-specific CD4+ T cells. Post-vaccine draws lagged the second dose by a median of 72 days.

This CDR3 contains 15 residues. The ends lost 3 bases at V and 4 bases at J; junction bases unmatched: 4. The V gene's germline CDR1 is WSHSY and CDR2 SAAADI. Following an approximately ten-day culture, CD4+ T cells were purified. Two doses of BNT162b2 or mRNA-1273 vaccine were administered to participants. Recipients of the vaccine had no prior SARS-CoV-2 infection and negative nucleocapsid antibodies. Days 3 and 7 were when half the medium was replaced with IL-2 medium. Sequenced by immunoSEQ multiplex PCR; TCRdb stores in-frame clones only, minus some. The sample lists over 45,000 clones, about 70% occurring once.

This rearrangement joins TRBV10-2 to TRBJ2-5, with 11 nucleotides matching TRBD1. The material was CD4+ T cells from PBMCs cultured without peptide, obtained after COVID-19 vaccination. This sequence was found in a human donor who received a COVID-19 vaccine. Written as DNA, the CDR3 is TGCGCCAGCAGTGAATCCGGGACAGGGGGAGAGACCCAGTACTTC. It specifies CASSESGTGGETQYF.